The rows below give T cell receptor beta chains drawn from one sample of a study of CD8 T cells in Susac syndrome. TCRdb fed the immunoSEQ multiplex PCR reads into MiXCR, producing one record per CDR3 protein. The sample carries fewer than 300,000 distinct CDR3 sequences, approximately 85% recorded once. The material sequenced was CD8+ T cells from PBMCs. The receptors originated from a human donor with multiple sclerosis. The CDR3 runs from the conserved cysteine through the conserved F or W. Each record gives: J gene, D gene, V gene, CDR3 protein. A D gene is named only where the DNA matches it firmly.

TRBJ1-6 TRBD1 TRBV20-1 CSARDRGLGSPLHF
TRBJ1-3 - TRBV5-1 CASSLSRGGTENTIYF
TRBJ2-1 - TRBV19 CASAQGGSYNEQFF
TRBJ2-7 TRBD2 TRBV20-1 CSARDINSGLAGEQYF
TRBJ2-7 - TRBV28 CASSSETTFSYEQYF
TRBJ2-1 TRBD2 TRBV3-1 CASRSILADNEQLF
TRBJ2-3 - TRBV20-1 CSARPHKDFTDTQYF
TRBJ2-3 - TRBV6-5 CASSAASEGGDTQYF
TRBJ2-7 TRBD1 TRBV20-1 CSASNRGNYEQYF
TRBJ2-6 - TRBV9 CASSVGGNPSSGANVLTF
TRBJ1-1 - TRBV10-3 CAISEGFADTEAFF
TRBJ2-7 - TRBV27 CASLAPRGSSYEQYF
TRBJ2-1 - TRBV4-1 CASSQDLNEQFF
TRBJ2-1 - TRBV29-1 CSVAARSSYNEQFF
TRBJ2-7 - TRBV27 CASSNRVTYEQYF
TRBJ2-7 TRBD1 TRBV19 CASSPGQHSYEQYF
TRBJ2-1 TRBD2 TRBV7-8 CASSGRLAGGLFGEQFF
TRBJ1-4 - TRBV27 CASRGGRQLFF
TRBJ2-1 - TRBV7-9 CASSPLLGQGNNEQFF
TRBJ1-5 - TRBV12-3/TRBV12-4 CASSSRGRQPQHF
TRBJ2-1 TRBD2 TRBV2 CAILVRTSGNEQFF
TRBJ1-1 - TRBV11-2 CASSLGFRTAMNTEAFF
TRBJ2-2 - TRBV5-4 CASEDSDANTGELFF
TRBJ2-7 TRBD2 TRBV20-1 CSASRSSGSHSYEQYF
TRBJ2-1 TRBD1 TRBV30 CAWGGQFPNEQFF
TRBJ1-2 - TRBV6-5 CASSYGNYGYTF
TRBJ1-6 TRBD1 TRBV6-1 CASSEAPGQGGSPLHF
TRBJ1-5 TRBD1 TRBV30 CAWSPGTGLQPQHF
TRBJ1-2 - TRBV6-1 CASRRQANYGYTF
TRBJ2-7 TRBD2 TRBV10-3 CAISESTTTGTRFYEQYF
TRBJ1-5 TRBD1 TRBV5-4 CASSLGTGNQPQHF
TRBJ2-7 - TRBV27 CASSLWGISDEQYF
TRBJ1-2 - TRBV7-9 CASSYVQGERIDGYTF
TRBJ2-7 TRBD2 TRBV12-3/TRBV12-4 CASSRTSGRGYEQYF
TRBJ1-4 - TRBV13 CASSMDTNEKLFF
TRBJ1-2 - TRBV5-1 CASRPTGTPPTYYGYTF
TRBJ2-2 TRBD2 TRBV2 CASSEPGLAGRSGELFF
TRBJ2-7 TRBD1 TRBV6-1 CASSEEGTGAYEQYF
TRBJ1-1 - TRBV6-5 CASSYVPTNRGENTEAFF
TRBJ2-7 TRBD1 TRBV10-3 CAISEPSTGVKYEQYF
TRBJ1-3 - TRBV19 CASSLPAAGNTIYF
TRBJ2-3 - TRBV6-5 CASSYGIGSGTDTQYF
TRBJ2-1 TRBD2 TRBV5-4 CASSLGPGGSDNEQFF
TRBJ2-1 TRBD2 TRBV4-2 CASSQDSGRAWNEQFF
TRBJ1-1 - TRBV9 CASSVGGGRGMNTEAFF
TRBJ2-3 - TRBV5-6 CASSSSGTSTDTQYF
TRBJ2-2 - TRBV30 CAWSRHRAGTGELFF
TRBJ1-1 - TRBV19 CASSIDTETAQAFF
TRBJ1-4 - TRBV27 CASSLYVGGNEKLFF